This TCR beta chain was documented in a study of cytomegalovirus exposure and HLA in healthy donors. In the case of this clone: Its antigen is as yet unknown.

With 60 Vbeta and 13 Jbeta primers, the PCR was carried out. Here immunoSEQ multiplex PCR was the method, and the copy in TCRdb shows in-frame clones only, minus some. The repertoire holds about 38,000 clones, with roughly 85% as singletons. The study's findings and limits: Apparent HLA restriction characterized most CMV-associated TCR beta chains in a later analysis.

The specimen sequenced was PBMCs. This TCR came from a woman between 40 and 50 years old in good health and CMV-seropositive.

The CDR3 spells CSARDLAGQFF. CDR3 coding DNA: TGCAGTGCTAGAGATCTAGCTGGGCAGTTCTTC. This chain joins TRBV20-1 and TRBJ2-1; TRBD2 might be the D (5 bases). Trimming left V 0 bases short and J 12 bases short, with 9 bases between. Per the germline V gene, CDR1 is DFQATT and CDR2 is SNEGSKA (reference sequence). CDR3 length equals 11 residues.